This TCR beta chain is drawn from a study of T cells in tumors after PD-1 blockade. The V gene's germline CDR1 is WNHNN and CDR2 SYGVQD (reference sequence). The CDR3 is made up of 16 amino acids. V was pared by 3 bases and J by 5 bases, with 20 bases between. Input was about 600 ng to 6,004 ng of genomic DNA from tumor or blood. Study-wide points: After therapy, most expanded exhausted CD8+ clones were absent pre-treatment, suggesting clonal replacement.

Notes on this clone: Its antigen is still unknown.

TCRdb keeps only in-frame clones here, not all; method: immunoSEQ multiplex PCR. The repertoire holds a few thousand clones, with roughly 63% as singletons. The sample in question was tumor tissue, obtained after anti-PD-1 treatment. J is TRBJ2-7 and V is TRBV10-1; D not resolved. The clonotype was recovered from a human donor with basal cell carcinoma. The CDR3 spells CASSDRPSEAHHEQYF. CDR3 bases: TGCGCCAGCAGTGACCGTCCATCCGAGGCCCACCACGAGCAGTACTTC.